This TCR beta chain originates from a study of Tregs in tolerant kidney transplant recipients. In the study overall: Mixed chimerism was transient after nonmyeloablative marrow transplants from related graft donors. Whole-study results and caveats: The most relevant donor-specific Treg TCRbeta repertoire apparently came from expansion with activated donor B cells. Validation in larger populations is needed because few patients were studied. In tolerant patients, donor-specific Tregs outgrew total Tregs, suggesting antigen-driven expansion.

CDR1 and CDR2 (germline): SGHTA, FQGNSA. There are 12 residues in the CDR3. V lost 2 bases to trimming and J lost 3 bases, with 5 bases between them. This table comes from immunoSEQ multiplex PCR, and its TCRdb copy is limited to in-frame clones, with some not included. Among about 69,000 clones, about 88% were seen once, and the ten largest hold around 0.38%. This clone was recorded many times. Antigen: not known. The material sequenced was CD4+ T cells from blood, taken before the transplant. The origin of this receptor is a human donor who received a combined kidney and bone marrow transplant. The rearrangement uses TRBV7-2 and TRBJ2-7; D unresolved. The CDR3 sequence: CASSLNSYEQYF. CDR3 coding DNA: TGTGCCAGCAGCTTAAACAGCTACGAGCAGTACTTC.